The T cell receptor (beta chain) under discussion was sequenced for a study of T cell changes during pregnancy in multiple sclerosis. Sequencing used immunoSEQ multiplex PCR; TCRdb keeps in-frame clones, though not all of them. The data contain fewer than 40,000 clones, about 92% of them singletons. The CDR3 totals 14 residues. CDR1 is SGHAT and CDR2 is FQNNGV in the germline V gene. The J segment lost 3 bases and the V segment lost 7 bases, leaving 6 bases of the junction unmatched. This clone appeared once. This specimen consisted of CD8+ T cells from peripheral blood mononuclear cells, obtained in the first trimester of pregnancy. This chain connects TRBV11-2 to TRBJ1-2, with 9 bases lining up with TRBD1. The TCR comes from a female donor with multiple sclerosis, enrolled in a pregnancy study. The CDR3 DNA sequence: TGTGCCAGCACCGCGGGACAGGGACACTATGGCTACACCTTC. It yields the protein CASTAGQGHYGYTF. Using reference TRBV11-2 and TRBJ1-2 for the parts outside the CDR3, the full variable domain is EAGVAQSPRYKIIEKRQSVAFWCNPISGHATLYWYQQILGQGPKLLIQFQNNGVVDDSQLPKDRFSAERLKGVDSTLKIQPAKLEDSAVYLCASTAGQGHYGYTFGSGTRLTVV.